This T cell receptor beta chain originates from a study of graft-versus-host responses after intestinal transplantation (dated by TCRdb to the early 2020s). As for the study more broadly: The transplants that recipients got were multivisceral, liver-intestinal, or isolated intestinal. Rather than being sequenced by the commercial service, samples from a few later patients were sequenced in-house on an Illumina MiSeq and processed with MiXCR. Graft-versus-host and host-versus-graft alloreactive T cell clones were tracked in the graft, circulation and bone marrow after intestinal transplantation using bulk TCR-beta CDR3 sequencing. The cohort enrolled around 23 intestinal transplant recipients including one retransplant, and 3 patients lacking pretransplant specimens were excluded. Every recipient was given anti-thymocyte globulin induction, followed by roughly 3 years of maintenance tacrolimus and steroids. Alloreactive clones were identified by sequencing pre-transplant mixed lymphocyte reaction products and comparing them with unstimulated pre-transplant donor and recipient T cells. A peak of at least 4% donor T cells among recipient peripheral blood mononuclear cells was the definition used for donor T cell macrochimerism. The full study reports these points: GvH clones were detected in recipient bone marrow, and some of these GvH clones were observed earlier in ileal mucosa or blood, consistent with an intestinal mucosal origin. Early after transplant, peak levels of circulating GvH clones were found to be associated with declines in HvG clones. In patients with donor T cell macrochimerism, the allografts had high GvH to HvG T cell clonal ratios. The conclusions were limited by the relatively low number and heterogeneity of the intestinal transplant patients.

The time point label corresponds to: cells obtained before transplantation from donor or recipient. In mixed lymphocyte reactions, some 200,000 CFSE-labeled pre-transplant responders were plated with some 200,000 irradiated violet-dye-labeled stimulators and cultured for five to seven days. Proliferating CD3+CD4+CFSE-low and CD3+CD8+CFSE-low responder cells were FACS-sorted on a BD Influx sorter after the mixed lymphocyte reaction. This clone was picked up a small number of times. One base away there is no much larger clone; base qualities are not given. The receptor library was made with the immunoSEQ multiplex PCR assay. In most patients, genomic DNA was isolated using the Qiagen DNeasy Blood and Tissue Kit and sent frozen to Adaptive Biotechnologies for TCR sequencing. Adaptive Biotechnologies carried out high-throughput TCR-beta CDR3 sequencing of genomic DNA for most patients. The published analysis was carried out like this. Adaptive's ImmunoSEQ software was the source of the TCR sequencing data for 15 to 20 patients, while a few other patients were processed with MiXCR and VDJtools. CD4 versus CD8 sorting errors were corrected by removing sequences found in both subsets at a frequency ratio below 5:1. CDR3 nucleotide sequences shared between donor and recipient were removed because their origin could not be assigned. To count as alloreactive, a clone needed at least 2-fold expansion over unstimulated cells and a minimum CFSE-low frequency of 0.002% (template counts) or 0.001% (read counts). A clone was considered mappable if detected in the sequenced pre-transplant spleen, lymph node, or MLR CFSE-low populations of the donor or recipient. The cumulative frequency of alloreactive clones was calculated as a percentage of all sequences, weighted by copy number. TCRdb mirrors the immuneACCESS table, restricted to in-frame sequences. Some clones are absent from its copies; in checked studies, under half trace to an unresolved V gene, and the reason for the others is unknown. That table gives V, J and clone size, and the DNA gave D and trimming. This sample is represented by tens of thousands of clones; approximately 40% of them were singletons. The top ten hold over 1.3% of the sample.

The sequencing here drew on alloreactive CD8+ T cells from a mixed lymphocyte reaction culture, taken before transplantation. Taken with the paper, the label for cell subset or site translates to: CFSE-low proliferating T cells sorted from roughly six-day pre-transplant mixed lymphocyte reaction (GvH or HvG direction). The sequence was obtained from a human patient who was an organ donor for intestinal transplantation.

The DNA sequence is TGTGCCAGCAGAATACAGGGGAGCGGAAACACCATATATTTT. Its translation reads: CASRIQGSGNTIYF. The chain is made from TRBV28 and TRBJ1-3, with 7 bases in between that match TRBD1. Looking up the germline V gene yields CDR1 MDHEN and CDR2 SYDVKM. After removal of 6 bases from V and 4 bases from J, the junction retains 6 bases not matched to a gene. The CDR3 goes from the cysteine to the phenylalanine over 14 residues. Solely the CDR3 DNA is kept, with 42 bases framed from the first base.